The 28 T cell receptor beta chains given below trace back to one sample, sequenced in a study of blood T cell repertoires in COVID-19. Some clones are missing from TCRdb's copy, which holds only in-frame ones; the method was immunoSEQ multiplex PCR. This table holds about 350,000 clones, 89% found once. The sample taken for sequencing was peripheral blood. These receptors were obtained from a woman aged 60-70 years with COVID-19, enrolled during active disease.

The chain uses TRBV12-3 or TRBV12-4 and TRBJ1-2; possible D gene TRBD1, 6 bases. The CDR3 extends over 13 amino acids. With 6 bases removed from V and 8 bases from J, the gap between germline ends came to 16 bases. CDR3 protein: CASRAGGAGGYTF. In DNA form, the CDR3 reads TGTGCCAGCAGAGCCGGGGGGGCGGGAGGCTACACCTTC.

This chain uses TRBV28 with TRBJ1-4; TRBD1 agrees at 12 bases. Germline loops: CDR1 MDHEN, CDR2 SYDVKM. CDR3 length: 15 amino acids. The V gene end was trimmed by 6 bases and the J gene end by 10 bases; junction bases not matched to a gene: 9. CDR3 sequence reads: CASRPPGQGAGKLFF. CDR3 DNA sequence: TGTGCCAGCAGGCCTCCGGGACAGGGGGCCGGAAAACTGTTTTTT.

Here the CDR3 DNA reads TGTGCCAGCAGCAGCCAAATCGACAGGGGGCTAACTGAAGCTTTCTTT. This encodes CASSSQIDRGLTEAFF. V gene TRBV5-6 combines with J gene TRBJ1-1, with TRBD1 matching 10 bases. Germline CDR1 reads SGHDT; CDR2 reads YYEEEE. The CDR3 covers 16 residues. The ends lost 4 bases at V and 5 bases at J; junction bases unmatched: 11.

The V gene is TRBV3-1 (or the pseudogene TRBV3-2), the J gene TRBJ2-5; 7 bases are shared with TRBD2. Germline CDR1 is LGHDT and CDR2 is YNNKEL (reference sequence). V shed 4 bases and J 13 bases; nucleotides not matched to a gene: 6. The CDR3 sequence is 11 residues long. The CDR3 DNA reads as TGTGCCAGCAGCCTTCGGGGGGACCCGTACTTC. It encodes CASSLRGDPYF.

The chain couples TRBV13 to TRBJ2-1; D might be TRBD2 (7 bases). Germline CDR1 is PRHDT and CDR2 is FYEKMQ (reference sequence). The CDR3 is made up of 16 amino acids. Trimming took 4 bases from V and 4 from J, leaving 17 bases between them. CDR3 amino acids: CASSSREGHRYNEQFF. DNA for the CDR3: TGTGCCAGCAGCTCCAGGGAGGGACACAGATACAATGAGCAGTTCTTC.

The gene calls are TRBV15 and TRBJ1-2; 9 bases fit TRBD1. The CDR3 sequence is 16 residues long. J lost 4 bases, V lost 6 bases, and 12 bases had no gene match. In germline, CDR1 is LNHNV, CDR2 YYDKDF (reference sequence). The CDR3 region has the DNA TGTGCCACCAGTGGGTTCCGGGACAGGGCCGTCTATGGCTACACCTTC. As protein: CATSGFRDRAVYGYTF.

This sequence joins TRBV6-5 and TRBJ1-6; the match to TRBD1 covers 8 bases. The germline V gene encodes CDR1 MNHEY and CDR2 SVGAGI. V dropped 7 bases and J dropped 5; count of bases not matched to a gene: 4. The CDR3 length is 14 residues. In DNA form, the CDR3 reads TGTGCCAGCAACGGACAGGGAAATAATTCACCCCTCCACTTT. Its translation: CASNGQGNNSPLHF.

Concerning this clone: Within the sample, other DNA sequences also encode this same CDR3. The CDR3 nucleotides read TGTGCCAGCAGCGACAGGGCCGTCAATTCACCCCTCCACTTT. Translating gives CASSDRAVNSPLHF. The genes are TRBV11-2 and TRBJ1-6; 7 nucleotides agree with TRBD1. The V gene end was trimmed by 5 bases and the J gene end by 7 bases; junction bases not matched to a gene: 5. CDR3 size: 14 residues. CDR1 is SGHAT, CDR2 FQNNGV, per germline.

The chain joins TRBV28 to TRBJ2-7, with a possible D match to TRBD2 (6 bases). Trimming pared 4 bases from V and 2 bases from J, leaving 21 bases between. The germline V gene has CDR1 MDHEN and CDR2 SYDVKM. The CDR3 loop spans 17 amino acids. The CDR3 nucleotides are TGTGCCAGCAGTTCTCGCTCATGGGGGGTAACCCCCTACGAGCAGTACTTC. Translation: CASSSRSWGVTPYEQYF.

V is TRBV28 and J is TRBJ1-2; no reliable D call. Between the trimmed V and J ends, which lost 3 bases and 7 bases, there was a span of 15 bases. Per germline, CDR1 MDHEN and CDR2 SYDVKM. The CDR3 is 14 amino acids. CDR3 loop: CASSLVESLGGYTF. The CDR3 region has the DNA TGTGCCAGCAGTTTGGTCGAGTCCCTCGGTGGCTACACCTTC.

The chain links TRBV12-5 to TRBJ1-2, with D unresolved. The CDR3 runs to 14 residues. Germline CDR1 and CDR2: LGHNT and FRNRAP. V lost 2 bases to trimming and J lost 0 bases, with 7 bases between them. This chain's CDR3 is CASGLFGANYGYTF. In DNA form, the CDR3 reads TGTGCTAGTGGTTTGTTCGGAGCTAACTATGGCTACACCTTC. The full variable domain, in which reference TRBV12-5 and TRBJ1-2 provide the parts outside the CDR3, is DARVTQTPRHKVTEMGQEVTMRCQPILGHNTVFWYRQTMMQGLELLAYFRNRAPLDDSGMPKDRFSAEMPDATLATLKIQPSEPRDSAVYFCASGLFGANYGYTFGSGTRLTVV.

This sequence joins TRBV7-8 and TRBJ1-4; 8 bases align to TRBD1. The J segment lost 0 bases and the V segment lost 1 base, leaving 4 bases of the junction unmatched. This CDR3 has 17 amino acids. Germline CDR1 and CDR2: SGHVS and FQNEAQ. CDR3 region: CASSLGYRGSTNEKLFF. The CDR3 nucleotides are TGTGCCAGCAGCTTAGGTTACAGGGGGTCAACTAATGAAAAACTGTTTTTT.

This clone has a single count. The chain recombines TRBV20-1 with TRBJ2-7, with 10 bases lining up with TRBD1. V was clipped by 3 bases and J by 6 bases; unmatched bases: 5. The length of the CDR3 is 13 residues. Germline CDR1 DFQATT, CDR2 SNEGSKA (reference sequence). CDR3 residues: CSASRTGGLEQYF. The CDR3 DNA is TGCAGTGCTAGTAGGACAGGGGGTCTCGAGCAGTACTTC.

The chain employs TRBV13 and TRBJ1-6; D remains unclear. The CDR3 consists of 21 residues. The germline V and J ends were trimmed by 5 bases and 0 bases, with 26 bases remaining between them. Germline V lookup: CDR1 PRHDT, CDR2 FYEKMQ (reference sequence). CDR3 sequence reads: CASSRSGREISSYSYNSPLHF. The CDR3, as DNA: TGTGCCAGCAGCCGCAGCGGGAGGGAGATATCCAGTTACTCCTATAATTCACCCCTCCACTTT.

This clone was counted only a few times. The rearrangement uses TRBV2 and TRBJ2-5, with D possibly matching TRBD1 (6 bases). The CDR3 extends over 11 amino acids. V was shortened by 8 bases and J by 2 bases, with 6 bases between the two germline ends. Germline V gene lookup returns CDR1 SNHLY and CDR2 FYNNEI. The CDR3 reads CASQGQETQYF. Written as DNA, the CDR3 is TGTGCCAGCCAGGGGCAAGAGACCCAGTACTTC.

This clone came up once. The rearrangement uses TRBV3-1 (or the pseudogene TRBV3-2) and TRBJ2-1; TRBD2 agrees at 9 bases. CDR3 length equals 14 residues. Germline V CDR1 and CDR2: LGHDT, YNNKEL (reference sequence). V was pared by 3 bases and J by 7 bases, with 4 bases of the junction left unmatched. The CDR3 here is CASSQRGGANEQFF. The CDR3 region has the DNA TGTGCCAGCAGCCAGCGCGGGGGGGCAAATGAGCAGTTCTTC.

The chain combines TRBV6-5 with TRBJ2-1; 8 bases agree with TRBD1. The CDR3 runs to 15 residues. Trimming cost V 5 bases and J 1 base; bases outside gene matches: 4. The germline CDR1 and CDR2 sequences are MNHEY and SVGAGI. This chain's CDR3 is CASSLDRGSYNEQFF. The CDR3 coding sequence is TGTGCCAGCAGTCTTGACAGGGGTTCCTACAATGAGCAGTTCTTC.

This clone was counted once. This CDR3 is CASRTRNTDTQYF. CDR3 DNA sequence: TGTGCCAGCAGGACGAGGAACACAGATACGCAGTATTTT. The chain uses TRBV6-5 and TRBJ2-3, with D unclear. The ends were cut back, 6 bases at V and 2 bases at J, with 9 bases in the middle. CDR3 size: 13 residues. Germline loops: CDR1 MNHEY, CDR2 SVGAGI.

V gene TRBV6-2 or TRBV6-3 combines with J gene TRBJ1-5; D not resolved. Germline lookup yields CDR1 MNHEY and CDR2 SVGEGT. V was pared by 5 bases and J by 1 base, with 15 bases between. CDR3 length: 16 amino acids. CDR3 sequence (DNA): TGTGCCAGCAGTCCGCTGCTCCGCGGGAGCAATCAGCCCCAGCATTTT. Its translation is CASSPLLRGSNQPQHF.

V is TRBV6-5 and J is TRBJ1-4; weak D call: TRBD1 (6 bases). The CDR3 contains 14 residues. Germline CDR1 and CDR2: MNHEY and SVGAGI. The V and J ends lost 2 bases and 6 bases respectively, with 10 bases between them. CDR3 coding DNA: TGTGCCAGCAGTTACGGGGCAGGGGATGAAAAACTGTTTTTT. It codes for CASSYGAGDEKLFF.

The chain joins TRBV18 to TRBJ2-3, with a possible D match to TRBD1 (6 bases). The CDR3 is 15 amino acids. V was trimmed by 3 bases and J by 2 bases, leaving 12 bases between them. The germline CDR1 and CDR2 sequences are KGHSH and LQKENI. Here the CDR3 reads CASSPRWTDTDTQYF. The CDR3 DNA reads TGTGCCAGCTCACCCCGCTGGACAGACACAGATACGCAGTATTTT. Drawing the rest from reference TRBV18 and TRBJ2-3, the complete variable domain is NAGVMQNPRHLVRRRGQEARLRCSPMKGHSHVYWYRQLPEEGLKFMVYLQKENIIDESGMPKERFSAEFPKEGPSILRIQQVVRGDSAAYFCASSPRWTDTDTQYFGPGTRLTVL.

The chain joins TRBV5-5 to TRBJ2-5; no definite D call. The CDR3 is 14 amino acids. Trimming removed 4 bases at V and 4 bases at J, with 14 bases between. CDR1 and CDR2 from the germline V gene are SGHKS and YYEKEE (reference sequence). The DNA for the CDR3 is TGTGCCAGCAGCCTGACCCGGGTGGGAGAGACCCAGTACTTC. Amino acids: CASSLTRVGETQYF.

J is TRBJ1-1 and V is TRBV5-4, with unresolved D. Germline V lookup: CDR1 SGHNT, CDR2 YYREEE (reference sequence). V lost 0 bases and J 8 bases, leaving 8 bases between the germline ends. The CDR3 is 12 amino acids. The CDR3 here is CASSLGLEEAFF. CDR3 nucleotide sequence: TGTGCCAGCAGCTTGGGTCTCGAGGAAGCTTTCTTT.

The chain employs TRBV6-6 and TRBJ1-1; TRBD1 is a possible D gene (6 bases). The germline V gene encodes CDR1 MNHNY and CDR2 SVGAGI (reference sequence). Trimming left V 2 bases short and J 1 base short, with 11 bases between. The CDR3 covers 15 residues. The CDR3 DNA follows: TGTGCCAGCAGTTACGGGGGAGGGGGGAACACTGAAGCTTTCTTT. Translation gives CASSYGGGGNTEAFF.

The chain is built from TRBV3-1 (or the pseudogene TRBV3-2) and TRBJ2-7; the match to TRBD2 covers 8 bases. This CDR3 is built from 15 residues. Germline lookup yields CDR1 LGHDT and CDR2 YNNKEL (reference sequence). The V and J ends lost 6 bases and 0 bases, in that order; junction bases with no gene match: 7. The CDR3 reads CASRVSGGPSYEQYF. The CDR3 DNA is TGTGCCAGCAGAGTATCGGGGGGGCCCTCCTACGAGCAGTACTTC.

The genes are TRBV29-1 and TRBJ1-1; TRBD1 aligns across 7 bases. Trimming cost V 7 bases and J 5 bases; bases outside gene matches: 10. The CDR3 is made up of 13 amino acids. Germline CDR1 and CDR2: SQVTM and ANQGSEA. The CDR3 coding sequence is TGCAGCGCCACGACAGGGCGTGATACTGAAGCTTTCTTT. This encodes CSATTGRDTEAFF.

V is TRBV14 and J is TRBJ2-5; 9 nucleotides agree with TRBD2. Germline V lookup: CDR1 SGHDN, CDR2 FVKESK. The junction had 13 bases not matched to a gene; V was cut back by 3 bases and J by 2 bases. The CDR3 covers 18 residues. The CDR3 coding sequence is TGTGCCAGCAGCCAGTGGCGCGGGGGGGATATGATACAAGAGACCCAGTACTTC. Translating it yields CASSQWRGGDMIQETQYF.

The CDR3 bases are TGCGCCAGCAGCTTGGATCGGACAGGGATCTCCTACGAGCAGTACTTC. This sequence encodes CASSLDRTGISYEQYF. J is TRBJ2-7 and V is TRBV5-1; 8 bases align to TRBD1. Germline V lookup: CDR1 SGHRS, CDR2 YFSETQ. The V segment lost 0 bases and the J segment 0 bases; nucleotides outside the gene matches: 5. The CDR3 contains 16 residues. Supplemented by reference TRBV5-1 and TRBJ2-7, the full variable domain reads KAGVTQTPRYLIKTRGQQVTLSCSPISGHRSVSWYQQTPGQGLQFLFEYFSETQRNKGNFPGRFSGRQFSNSRSEMNVSTLELGDSALYLCASSLDRTGISYEQYFGPGTRLTVT.